The 12 T cell receptor beta chains below all came from one sample that was sequenced in a study of T cell repertoires in cytomegalovirus infection. Their antigens remain unidentified. TCRdb re-derived calls from the reads in MiXCR, one entry per CDR3 protein. The sample has about 920,000 distinct CDR3 sequences, about a third seen once; the top ten hold around 15%. The sequencing here drew on cultured CD8+ T cells from PBMCs, taken from culture after CMV antigen stimulation. These receptors were taken from a human donor in good health (CMV status not recorded). Some clones in this sample may be carry-over from other donors' samples.

This chain links TRBV25-1 with TRBJ1-5; D is ambiguous. Germline V gives CDR1 MGHDK, CDR2 SYGVNS. This CDR3 is built from 15 residues. V lost 0 bases and J 5 bases, leaving 11 bases between the germline ends. CDR3 nucleotides: TGTGCCAGCAGTGAATATGCCGGGGATCATCAGCCCCAGCATTTT. As protein: CASSEYAGDHQPQHF. Based on the CDR3 plus reference TRBV25-1 and TRBJ1-5, the full variable domain is EADIYQTPRYLVIGTGKKITLECSQTMGHDKMYWYQQDPGMELHLIHYSYGVNSTEKGDLSSESTVSRIRTEHFPLTLESARPSHTSQYLCASSEYAGDHQPQHFGDGTRLSIL.

V and J are TRBV9 and TRBJ2-5; D possibly uses TRBD1 or TRBD2 (6 bases each). This CDR3 contains 15 residues. V lost 2 bases and J lost 4, with 15 bases in between. Germline V CDR1 and CDR2: SGDLS, YYNGEE. The CDR3 sequence: CASSVRGALLETQYF. For the CDR3, the DNA is TGTGCCAGCAGCGTTAGGGGGGCTCTACTAGAGACCCAGTACTTC.

V and J are TRBV13 and TRBJ2-7; D possibly uses TRBD1 or TRBD2 (5 bases each). CDR3 length: 13 residues. Trimming removed 2 bases from V and 6 bases from J, with 11 bases in between. Germline V CDR1 and CDR2: PRHDT, FYEKMQ (reference sequence). CDR3 DNA sequence: TGTGCCAGCAGCTTAAACAGAGGGGCCGAGCAGTACTTC. Encoded protein: CASSLNRGAEQYF.

In this sample, this clonotype turned up a few times. J is TRBJ2-6 and V is TRBV6-5; TRBD2 matches at 11 bases. The trim removed 3 bases at V and 4 bases at J, leaving 11 bases unmatched. CDR1 is MNHEY, CDR2 SVGAGI, per germline. The CDR3 spans 19 residues. The CDR3 coding sequence is TGTGCCAGCAGTTATTCCTATAGCGGGGGGGCGTCAGGGGCCAACGTCCTGACTTTC. It encodes CASSYSYSGGASGANVLTF.

Note on this clonotype: A read error may account for a junction end that differs from germline. This chain connects TRBV12-3 or TRBV12-4 to TRBJ1-2; tentatively, D is TRBD1 (5 bases). The CDR3 consists of 19 residues. The CDR3 spells CASSPPLRGESSGNSGYTF. The CDR3 DNA sequence: TGTGCCAGCAGTCCCCCTTTGAGGGGCGAAAGCTCCGGCAACTCTGGCTACACCTTC.

As regards this clonotype: An end of the junction does not agree with germline; a read error may underlie this. J is TRBJ2-2 and V is TRBV6-5; TRBD2 aligns across 9 bases. The germline CDR1 and CDR2 sequences are MNHEY and SVGAGI. The CDR3 is 16 amino acids. As DNA, the CDR3 is TGTGTCAGCAGTCCATCTAGCGGGATGGTCACCGGGGAGCTGTTTTTT. It yields the protein CVSSPSSGMVTGELFF.

The chain recombines TRBV20-1 with TRBJ2-3, with 7 bases that match TRBD2. Germline CDR1 reads DFQATT; CDR2 reads SNEGSKA (reference sequence). V lost 3 bases and J lost 5; bases outside the gene matches: 8. This CDR3 has 14 residues. CDR3 DNA: TGCAGTGCTAGCCTTAGCGGGTGGGGAGATACGCAGTATTTT. This codes for CSASLSGWGDTQYF.

The chain is built from TRBV6-1 and TRBJ2-3; 14 bases match TRBD2. The V segment lost 0 bases and the J segment 5 bases; nucleotides outside the gene matches: 4. From germline, CDR1 is MNHNS and CDR2 SASEGT. The CDR3 extends over 17 amino acids. CDR3 DNA sequence: TGTGCCAGCAGTGAAGCGCCCGGACTAGCGGGGGGAGATACGCAGTATTTT. This gives the protein CASSEAPGLAGGDTQYF.

The V and J genes are TRBV27 and TRBJ2-5; 8 bases line up with TRBD2. V shed 2 bases and J 4 bases; nucleotides not matched to a gene: 9. This CDR3 is built from 16 residues. Germline V gives CDR1 MNHEY, CDR2 SMNVEV (reference sequence). The CDR3 region has the DNA TGTGCCAGCAGTTTAGTTCTGTTCGGGGGGGCAGAGACCCAGTACTTC. It translates to CASSLVLFGGAETQYF.

This clonotype showed up just a few times. The chain employs TRBV5-5 and TRBJ2-1; TRBD1 matches 9 bases. The CDR3 contains 16 residues. J lost 4 bases, V lost 5 bases, and 10 bases had no gene match. Germline CDR1 is SGHKS and CDR2 is YYEKEE (reference sequence). The CDR3 spells CASRNGDRAHYNEQFF. In DNA form, the CDR3 reads TGTGCCAGCAGGAATGGGGACAGGGCCCATTACAATGAGCAGTTCTTC.

The chain uses TRBV7-6 and TRBJ2-1; D not resolved. The V end lost 0 bases, the J end lost 2 bases, and 11 bases lay between the germline ends. Germline V gene sequence: CDR1 SGHVS, CDR2 FNYEAQ. The CDR3 has 16 amino acids. As DNA, the CDR3 is TGTGCCAGCAGCTTAGCGAGTCTCCCTACCTACAATGAGCAGTTCTTC. Protein: CASSLASLPTYNEQFF. The whole variable domain, remainder taken from reference TRBV7-6 and TRBJ2-1, is GAGVSQSPRYKVTKRGQDVALRCDPISGHVSLYWYRQALGQGPEFLTYFNYEAQQDKSGLPNDRFSAERPEGSISTLTIQRTEQRDSAMYRCASSLASLPTYNEQFFGPGTRLTVL.

This clonotype has more than one count but fewer than ten. The chain uses TRBV4-1 and TRBJ2-5; TRBD2 is a possible D gene (5 bases). CDR1 and CDR2 (germline): MGHRA, YSYEKL. Trimming cost V 0 bases and J 2 bases, with 7 bases left between them. The CDR3 is 14 amino acids. The CDR3 spells CASSQESGQETQYF. The DNA of the CDR3 is TGCGCCAGCAGCCAAGAGTCGGGACAAGAGACCCAGTACTTC.